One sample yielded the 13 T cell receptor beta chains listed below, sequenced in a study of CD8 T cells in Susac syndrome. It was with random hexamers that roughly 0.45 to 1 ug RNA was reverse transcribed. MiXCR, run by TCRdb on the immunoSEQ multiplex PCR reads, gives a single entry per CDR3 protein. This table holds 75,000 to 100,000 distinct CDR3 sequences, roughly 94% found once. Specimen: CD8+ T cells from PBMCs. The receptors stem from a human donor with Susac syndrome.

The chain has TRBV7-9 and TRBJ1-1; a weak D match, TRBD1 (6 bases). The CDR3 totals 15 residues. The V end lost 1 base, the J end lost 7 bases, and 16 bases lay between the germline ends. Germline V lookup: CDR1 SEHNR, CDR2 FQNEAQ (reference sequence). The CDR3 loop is CASSLVFEGVHEAFF. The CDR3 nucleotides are TGTGCCAGCAGCTTAGTGTTCGAGGGGGTGCATGAAGCTTTCTTT.

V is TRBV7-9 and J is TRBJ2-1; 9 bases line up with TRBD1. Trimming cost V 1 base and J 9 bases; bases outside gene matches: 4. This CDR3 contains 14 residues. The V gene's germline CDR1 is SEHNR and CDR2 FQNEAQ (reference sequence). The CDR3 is CASSLDGQGPEQFF. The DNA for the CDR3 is TGTGCCAGCAGCTTAGACGGACAGGGGCCTGAGCAGTTCTTC.

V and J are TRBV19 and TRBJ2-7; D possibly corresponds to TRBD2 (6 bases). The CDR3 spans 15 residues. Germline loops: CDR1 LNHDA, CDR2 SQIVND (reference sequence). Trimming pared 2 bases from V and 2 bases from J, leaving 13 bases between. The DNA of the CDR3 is TGTGCCAGTAGTATACCGGGGGAGCGGACCTACGAGCAGTACTTC. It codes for CASSIPGERTYEQYF.

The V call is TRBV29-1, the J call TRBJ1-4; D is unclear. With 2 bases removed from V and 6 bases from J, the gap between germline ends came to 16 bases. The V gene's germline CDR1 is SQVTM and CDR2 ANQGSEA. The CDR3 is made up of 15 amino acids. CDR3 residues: CSVELLAAGHEKLFF. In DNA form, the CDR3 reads TGCAGCGTTGAATTGTTGGCAGCCGGTCATGAAAAACTGTTTTTT.

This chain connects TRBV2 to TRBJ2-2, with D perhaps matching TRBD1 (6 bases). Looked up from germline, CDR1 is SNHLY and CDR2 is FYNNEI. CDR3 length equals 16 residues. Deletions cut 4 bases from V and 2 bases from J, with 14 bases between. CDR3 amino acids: CASSVNLGANTGELFF. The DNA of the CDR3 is TGTGCCAGCAGTGTTAATTTGGGGGCCAACACCGGGGAGCTGTTTTTT.

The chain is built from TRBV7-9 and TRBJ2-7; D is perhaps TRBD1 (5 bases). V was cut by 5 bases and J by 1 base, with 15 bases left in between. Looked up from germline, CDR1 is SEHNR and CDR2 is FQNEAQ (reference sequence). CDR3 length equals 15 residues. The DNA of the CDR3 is TGTGCCAGCAGCCACGACAGACAGCCTTCCTACGAGCAGTACTTC. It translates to CASSHDRQPSYEQYF.

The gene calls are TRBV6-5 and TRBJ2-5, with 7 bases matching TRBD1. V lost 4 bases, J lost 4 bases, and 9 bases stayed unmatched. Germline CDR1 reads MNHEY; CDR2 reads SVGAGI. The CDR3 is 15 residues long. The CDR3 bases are TGTGCCAGCAGTTTCCTTATCGACAGGGCAGAGACCCAGTACTTC. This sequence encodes CASSFLIDRAETQYF.

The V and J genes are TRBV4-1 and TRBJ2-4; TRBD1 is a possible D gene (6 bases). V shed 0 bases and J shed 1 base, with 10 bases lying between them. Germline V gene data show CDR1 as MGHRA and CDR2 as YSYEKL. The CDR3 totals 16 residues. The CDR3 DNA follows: TGCGCCAGCAGCCAAGATGTAGGACAGGCCAAAAACATTCAGTACTTC. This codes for CASSQDVGQAKNIQYF.

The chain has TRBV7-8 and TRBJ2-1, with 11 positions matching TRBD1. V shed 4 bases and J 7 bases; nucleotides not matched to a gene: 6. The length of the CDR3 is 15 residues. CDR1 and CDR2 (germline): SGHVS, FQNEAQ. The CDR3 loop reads CASSSRTGGVNEQFF. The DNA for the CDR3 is TGTGCCAGCAGCTCTAGGACAGGGGGCGTGAATGAGCAGTTCTTC.

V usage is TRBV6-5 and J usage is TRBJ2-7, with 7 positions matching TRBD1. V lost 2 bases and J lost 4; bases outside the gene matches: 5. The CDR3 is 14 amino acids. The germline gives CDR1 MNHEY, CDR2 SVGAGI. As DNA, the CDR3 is TGTGCCAGCAGTTACGAAGGGGGCGCTTACGAGCAGTACTTC. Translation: CASSYEGGAYEQYF.

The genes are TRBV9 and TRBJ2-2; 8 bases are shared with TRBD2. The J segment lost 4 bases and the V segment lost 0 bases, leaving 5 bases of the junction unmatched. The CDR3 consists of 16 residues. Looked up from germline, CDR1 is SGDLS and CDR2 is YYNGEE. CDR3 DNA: TGTGCCAGCAGCGTAGTGGTAGCGGGGATCACCGGGGAGCTGTTTTTT. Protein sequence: CASSVVVAGITGELFF.

CDR3 in amino acids: CASSFLADLSTDTQYF. For the CDR3, the DNA is TGTGCCAGCAGCTTTCTAGCGGACCTTAGCACAGATACGCAGTATTTT. The rearrangement uses TRBV28 and TRBJ2-3; 7 bases are a match to TRBD2. The CDR3 length is 16 residues. V lost 6 bases, J lost 0 bases, and 9 bases stayed unmatched. Germline lookup yields CDR1 MDHEN and CDR2 SYDVKM.

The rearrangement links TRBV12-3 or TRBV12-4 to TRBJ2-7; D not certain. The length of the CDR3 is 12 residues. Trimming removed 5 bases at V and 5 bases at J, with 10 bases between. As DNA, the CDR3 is TGTGCCAGCAGTCTGAGCTGGAACGAGCAGTACTTC. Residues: CASSLSWNEQYF.